This T cell receptor beta chain was identified in a study of T cell responses to AZD1222 COVID-19 vaccine. General study points: Unmutated regions of variants are reportedly targeted by nearly half of spike-specific TCRs.

TCRdb keeps only in-frame clones here, not all; method: immunoSEQ multiplex PCR. The repertoire holds approximately 100,000 clones, with approximately 88% as singletons. Germline CDR1 and CDR2: MNHEY and SMNVEV (reference sequence). This CDR3 contains 13 residues. Comments on this clone: No antigen is known for it. The junction differs from germline at one of its ends, possibly a read error.

Sequencing used peripheral blood, obtained on day 0 of AZD1222 vaccination. This receptor was identified in an adult in good health. The chain joins TRBV27 to TRBJ1-6; 8 bases match TRBD1. CDR3: CASSSQPGDRQYF. The CDR3 region has the DNA TGTGCCAGCAGTTCCCAGCCCGGGGACAGGCAGTACTTT.